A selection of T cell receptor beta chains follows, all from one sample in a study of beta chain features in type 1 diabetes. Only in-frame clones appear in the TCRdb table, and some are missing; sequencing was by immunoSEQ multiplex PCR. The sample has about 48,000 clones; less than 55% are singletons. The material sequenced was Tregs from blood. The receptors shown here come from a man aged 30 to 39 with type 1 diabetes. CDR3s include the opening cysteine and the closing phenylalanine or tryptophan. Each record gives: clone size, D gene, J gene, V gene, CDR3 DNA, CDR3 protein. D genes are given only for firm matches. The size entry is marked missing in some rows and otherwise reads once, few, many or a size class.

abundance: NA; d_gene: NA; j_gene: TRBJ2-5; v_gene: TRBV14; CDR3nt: TGTGCCAGCAGCCCCCTGGGCGCGGGTGACCATCAGTACTTC; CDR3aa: CASSPLGAGDHQYF
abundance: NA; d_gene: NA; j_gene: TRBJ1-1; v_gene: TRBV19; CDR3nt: TGTGCCAGTAGTATATTGGATCCCGGGGGGTCGGCTGAAGCTTTCTTT; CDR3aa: CASSILDPGGSAEAFF
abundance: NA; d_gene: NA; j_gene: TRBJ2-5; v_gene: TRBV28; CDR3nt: TGTGCCAGCAGTTTGAGGCTGCTTCAAGAGACCCAGTACTTC; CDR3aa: CASSLRLLQETQYF
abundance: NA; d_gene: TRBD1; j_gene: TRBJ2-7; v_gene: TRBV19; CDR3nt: TGTGCCAGTAGTATTACAGGGGGCGCAAGGGGCTCCTACGAGCAGTACTTC; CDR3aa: CASSITGGARGSYEQYF
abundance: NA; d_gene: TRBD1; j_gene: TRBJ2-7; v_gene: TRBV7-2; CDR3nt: TGTGCCAGCAGCCGATCCGGGACAGTCTCCTACGAGCAGTACTTC; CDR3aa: CASSRSGTVSYEQYF
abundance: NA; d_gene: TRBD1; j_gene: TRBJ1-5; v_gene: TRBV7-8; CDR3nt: TGTGCCAGCAGCGCCTCGACAGGGTATAGCAATCAGCCCCAGCATTTT; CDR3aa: CASSASTGYSNQPQHF
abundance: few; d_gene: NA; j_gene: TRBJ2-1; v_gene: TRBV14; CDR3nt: TGTGCCAGCAGCCAAAGACAGACCTACAATGAGCAGTTCTTC; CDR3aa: CASSQRQTYNEQFF
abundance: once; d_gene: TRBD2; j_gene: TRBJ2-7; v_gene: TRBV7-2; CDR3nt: TGTGCCAGCAGCTTAGGGGGCGGGAGGTACTACGAGCAGTACTTC; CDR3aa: CASSLGGGRYYEQYF
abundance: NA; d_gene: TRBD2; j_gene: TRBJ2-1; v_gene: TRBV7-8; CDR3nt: TGTGCCAGCAGCCTGGGACTAGCGGGATCCTACAATGAGCAGTTCTTC; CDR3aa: CASSLGLAGSYNEQFF
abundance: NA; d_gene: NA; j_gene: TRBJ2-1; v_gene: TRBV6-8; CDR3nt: TGTGCCAGTTCCCCACTCAATGAGCAGTTCTTC; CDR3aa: CASSPLNEQFF
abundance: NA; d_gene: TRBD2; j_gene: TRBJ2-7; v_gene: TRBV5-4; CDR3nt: TGTGCCAGCAGCCCCGGGACTAGCGGCTACGAGCAGTACTTC; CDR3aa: CASSPGTSGYEQYF
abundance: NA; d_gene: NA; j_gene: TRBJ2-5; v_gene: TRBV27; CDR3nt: TGTGCCAGCAGTTCCTCCAGGGGGACCCAGTACTTC; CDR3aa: CASSSSRGTQYF
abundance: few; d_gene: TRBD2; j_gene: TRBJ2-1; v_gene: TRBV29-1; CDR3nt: TGCAGCGCAGGACTAGCGGTGGGTGAGCAGTTCTTC; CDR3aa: CSAGLAVGEQFF
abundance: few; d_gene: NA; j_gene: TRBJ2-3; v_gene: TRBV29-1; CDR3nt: TGCAGCGTGGATTCCGGGACAGATACGCAGTATTTT; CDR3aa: CSVDSGTDTQYF
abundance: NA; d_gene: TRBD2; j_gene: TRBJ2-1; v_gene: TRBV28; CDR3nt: TGTGCCAGCAGTCCTAACGGGAGGGCCATAAATGAGCAGTTCTTC; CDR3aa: CASSPNGRAINEQFF
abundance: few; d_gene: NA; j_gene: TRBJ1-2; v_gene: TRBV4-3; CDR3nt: TGCGCCAGCAGCCAAGGCGGTGGCTACACCTTC; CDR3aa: CASSQGGGYTF
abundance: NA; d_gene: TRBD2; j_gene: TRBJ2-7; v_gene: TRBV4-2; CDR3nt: TGTGCCAGCAGCTTTGGGACTAGCGGGAGAAGGGAGGAGAGCGAGCAGTACTTC; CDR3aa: CASSFGTSGRREESEQYF
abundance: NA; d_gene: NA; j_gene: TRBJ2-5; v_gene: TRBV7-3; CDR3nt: TGTGCCAGCAGCTTATTAGGGGTTGGGGAGACCCAGTACTTC; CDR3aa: CASSLLGVGETQYF
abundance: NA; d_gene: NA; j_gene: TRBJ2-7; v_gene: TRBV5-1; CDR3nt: TGCGCCAGCAGCTTGGGGTTCGGGGAGATCCCGACCTCCTACGAGCAGTACTTC; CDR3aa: CASSLGFGEIPTSYEQYF
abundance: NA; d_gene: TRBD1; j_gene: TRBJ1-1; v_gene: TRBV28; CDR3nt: TGTGCCAGCAGCCAAGGGACAGGGGAAACTGAAGCTTTCTTT; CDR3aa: CASSQGTGETEAFF
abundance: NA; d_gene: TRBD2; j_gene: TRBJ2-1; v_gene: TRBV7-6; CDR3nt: TGTGCCAGCAGCTTCAGGGCTAGCGGGATGGCGTACAATGAGCAGTTCTTC; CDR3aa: CASSFRASGMAYNEQFF
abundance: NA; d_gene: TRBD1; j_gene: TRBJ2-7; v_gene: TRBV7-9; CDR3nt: TGTGCCAGCAGCTCTCTACCTGCACCGGGACAGGGCCCCTACGAGCAGTACTTC; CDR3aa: CASSSLPAPGQGPYEQYF
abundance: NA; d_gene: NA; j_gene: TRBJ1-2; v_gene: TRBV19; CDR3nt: TGTGCCAGTAGCCCGGACACCCCTAACTATGGCTACACCTTC; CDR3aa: CASSPDTPNYGYTF
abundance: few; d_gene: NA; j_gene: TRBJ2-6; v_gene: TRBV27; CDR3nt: TGTGCCAGCAGTTCCAAAGCCCGGGAGTCCAGCTCTGGGGCCAACGTCCTGACTTTC; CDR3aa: CASSSKARESSSGANVLTF
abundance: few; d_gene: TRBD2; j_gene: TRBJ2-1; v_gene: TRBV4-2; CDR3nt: TGTGCCAGCAGCCCGGGACTAGCGGGAGGACAGACGGGCGATGAGCAGTTCTTC; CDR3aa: CASSPGLAGGQTGDEQFF
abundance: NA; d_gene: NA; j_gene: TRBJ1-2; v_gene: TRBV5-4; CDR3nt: TGTGCCAGCAGCTTGGCCAGGGGACCTGCTGGCTACACCTTC; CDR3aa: CASSLARGPAGYTF
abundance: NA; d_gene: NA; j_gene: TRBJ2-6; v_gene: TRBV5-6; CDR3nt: TGTGCCAGCAGTTCAACACGGACGGGGGGGGCCAACGTCCTGACTTTC; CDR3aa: CASSSTRTGGANVLTF
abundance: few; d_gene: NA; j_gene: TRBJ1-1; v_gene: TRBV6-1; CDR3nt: TGTGCCAGCAGTGAACAAGGGGCGAACACTGAAGCTTTCTTT; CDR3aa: CASSEQGANTEAFF
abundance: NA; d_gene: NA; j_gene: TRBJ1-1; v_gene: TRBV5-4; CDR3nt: TGCGCCAGCAGCTTCGACACTTCGAACACTGAAGCTTTCTTT; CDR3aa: CASSFDTSNTEAFF
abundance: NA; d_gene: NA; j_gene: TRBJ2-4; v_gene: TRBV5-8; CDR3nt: TGTGCCAGCAGCTTGATCGGTAGCGACGGAAAAAACATTCAGTACTTC; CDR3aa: CASSLIGSDGKNIQYF
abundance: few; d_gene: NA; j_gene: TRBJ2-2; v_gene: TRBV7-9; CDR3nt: TGTGCCAGCAGCTTATTCGGGGGCACCGGGGAGCTGTTTTTT; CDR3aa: CASSLFGGTGELFF
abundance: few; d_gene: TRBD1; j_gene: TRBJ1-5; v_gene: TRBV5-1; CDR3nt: TGCGCCAGCAGCCTCGGGACAGGGGACAATCAGCCCCAGCATTTT; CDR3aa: CASSLGTGDNQPQHF
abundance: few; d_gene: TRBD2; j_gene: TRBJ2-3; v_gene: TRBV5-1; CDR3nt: TGCGCCAGCAGCCAGCTAGCGGGCACCACAGATACGCAGTATTTT; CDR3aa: CASSQLAGTTDTQYF
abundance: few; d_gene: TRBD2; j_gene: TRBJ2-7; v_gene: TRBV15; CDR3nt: TGTGCCACCAGCGGGGGACTAGCTTCAGACGAGCAGTACTTC; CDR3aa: CATSGGLASDEQYF
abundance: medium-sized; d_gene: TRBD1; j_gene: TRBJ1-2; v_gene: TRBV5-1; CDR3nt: TGCGCCAGCAGCTTGGAACGCAGGGGGCCGGAGGTTGGTGGCTACACCTTC; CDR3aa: CASSLERRGPEVGGYTF
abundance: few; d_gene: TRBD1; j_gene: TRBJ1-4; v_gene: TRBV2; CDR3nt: TGTGCCAGCAGTGGACAGGGGGCTTGGGAAAAACTGTTTTTT; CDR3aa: CASSGQGAWEKLFF
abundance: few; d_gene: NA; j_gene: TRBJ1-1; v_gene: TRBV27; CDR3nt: TGTGCCAGCAGTTTGTTACAGGGAGGGGTCACTGAAGCTTTCTTT; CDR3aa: CASSLLQGGVTEAFF
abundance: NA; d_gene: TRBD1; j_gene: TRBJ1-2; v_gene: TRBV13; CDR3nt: TGTGCCAGCAGCCTACCCCTCCAGGGACAGGGGAACCATGGCTACACCTTC; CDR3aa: CASSLPLQGQGNHGYTF
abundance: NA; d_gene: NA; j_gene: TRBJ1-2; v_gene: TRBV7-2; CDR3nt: TGTGCCAGCAGCTCGGGGACAACCCGCTATGGCTACACCTTC; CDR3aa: CASSSGTTRYGYTF
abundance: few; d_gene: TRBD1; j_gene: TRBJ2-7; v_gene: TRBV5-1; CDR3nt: TGCGCCAGCAGCTTGGGACAGGGGGCCTACGAGCAGTACTTC; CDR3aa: CASSLGQGAYEQYF
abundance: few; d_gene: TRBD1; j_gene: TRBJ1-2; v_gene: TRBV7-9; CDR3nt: TGTGCCAGCAGCTTTGGGACAGGGGGCGAGGGCTACACCTTC; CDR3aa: CASSFGTGGEGYTF
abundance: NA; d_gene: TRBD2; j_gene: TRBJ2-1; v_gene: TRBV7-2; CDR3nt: TGTGCCAGCAGCTTAGGTGGTAGCGGGAGGGCCAATGAGCAGTTCTTC; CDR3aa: CASSLGGSGRANEQFF
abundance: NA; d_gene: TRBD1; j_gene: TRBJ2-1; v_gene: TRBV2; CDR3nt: TGTGCCAGCAGCCCGGGACAGGGAGTATACAATGAGCAGTTCTTC; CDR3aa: CASSPGQGVYNEQFF
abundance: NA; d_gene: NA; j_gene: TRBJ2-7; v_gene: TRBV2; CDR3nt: TGTGCCACAAGGACTCAACTAAGTTCCTACGAGCAGTACTTC; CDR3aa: CATRTQLSSYEQYF
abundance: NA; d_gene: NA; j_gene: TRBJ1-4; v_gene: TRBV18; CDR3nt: TGTGCCAGCTCACCAACGGGTAATGAAAAACTGTTTTTT; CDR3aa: CASSPTGNEKLFF
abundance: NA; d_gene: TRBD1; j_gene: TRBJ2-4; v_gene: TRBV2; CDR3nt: TGTGCCAGCAGTGAAAGGGGGCCCGCCAAAAACATTCAGTACTTC; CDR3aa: CASSERGPAKNIQYF
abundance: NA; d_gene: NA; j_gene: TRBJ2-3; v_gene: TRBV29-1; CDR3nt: TGCAGCGTTGAAGGATTGCGCGGCTACACAGATACGCAGTATTTT; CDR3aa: CSVEGLRGYTDTQYF
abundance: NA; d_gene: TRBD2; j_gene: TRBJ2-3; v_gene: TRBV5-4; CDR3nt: TGTGCCAGCAGCCCAACTAGCGGGGCCGGCACAGATACGCAGTATTTT; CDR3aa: CASSPTSGAGTDTQYF
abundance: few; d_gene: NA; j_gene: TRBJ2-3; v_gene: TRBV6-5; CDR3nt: TGTGCCAGCAGTTCAAATTCAGATACGCAGTATTTT; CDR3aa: CASSSNSDTQYF
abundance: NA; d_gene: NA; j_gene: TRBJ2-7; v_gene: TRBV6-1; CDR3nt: TGTGCCAGCAGTGAGGCCCCAACCTACGAGCAGTACTTC; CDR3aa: CASSEAPTYEQYF
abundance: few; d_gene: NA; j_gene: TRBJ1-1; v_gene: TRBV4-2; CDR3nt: TGTGCCAGCAGCCGAGATACAGGGTACACTGAAGCTTTCTTT; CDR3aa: CASSRDTGYTEAFF
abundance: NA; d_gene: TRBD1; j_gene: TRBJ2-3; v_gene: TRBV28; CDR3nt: TGTGCCAGCAGTTCCCCCCAGGGGGCATTGATAGATACGCAGTATTTT; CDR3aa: CASSSPQGALIDTQYF
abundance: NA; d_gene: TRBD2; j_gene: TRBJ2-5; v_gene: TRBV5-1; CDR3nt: TGCGCCAGCAGCCTAGGGACTAGCTTGTACCAAGAGACCCAGTACTTC; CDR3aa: CASSLGTSLYQETQYF